This T cell receptor beta chain was sequenced during a study of tumor and adjacent non-tumor tissue in lung cancer. Points from the study as a whole: Tumor tissue had significantly higher TCR diversity than normal lung.

RNA was extracted from bulk tissue without any cell sorting. This non-tumor lung sample came from over 3 cm beyond the tumor edge. A modified ARM-PCR protocol with three rounds of nested PCR amplified TCRbeta. TCRdb passed the multiplex PCR reads through MiXCR, listing each CDR3 protein once. The data show approximately 80,000 distinct CDR3 sequences, 80% to 90% seen once. On this clonotype: Its antigen is unknown. The junction departs from the called germline gene at one end, perhaps through a read error.

The CDR3 is 14 residues long. Germline V gene sequence: CDR1 LNHNV, CDR2 YYDKDF (reference sequence). The TCR originated in a man aged 60-69 years with non-small cell lung cancer. The rearrangement uses TRBV15 and TRBJ2-5; perhaps TRBD1 as D (7 bases). The material sequenced was distant non-tumor lung tissue. The CDR3 is CASSPTGRWETQYF. The CDR3 DNA is TGTGCCAGCAGCCCGACAGGGAGGTGGGAGACCCAGTATTTC. Together with reference TRBV15 and TRBJ2-5, the CDR3 gives the full variable domain: DAMVIQNPRYQVTQFGKPVTLSCSQTLNHNVMYWYQQKSSQAPKLLFHYYDKDFNNEADTPDNFQSRRPNTSFCFLDIRSPGLGDTAMYLCASSPTGRWETQYFGPGTRLLVL.